This T cell receptor (beta chain) was identified during a study of blood T cell repertoires in COVID-19. Study summary: The United States, Italy and Spain provided the acute and convalescent COVID-19 samples. T cells, B-cell-depleted T cells, or PBMCs supplied cDNA or gDNA.

The CDR3 loop spans 10 amino acids. V shed 5 bases and J shed 10 bases, with 9 bases lying between them. Per the germline V gene, CDR1 is DFQATT and CDR2 is SNEGSKA (reference sequence). Source study methods: Nucleated cell counts were estimated from reference gene primer amplification. Produced via immunoSEQ multiplex PCR; TCRdb's table is partial and in-frame only. D and trimming were read from the DNA, whereas the V and J calls and clone size are those reported in that table. The table includes 150,000 to 200,000 clones, around 83% detected once. The sequencing sample was made of peripheral blood. The receptor was derived from a young woman with active or convalescent COVID-19. The chain is built from TRBV20-1 and TRBJ2-1; D call uncertain. The CDR3 here is CSAQVEEQFF. Here the CDR3 DNA reads TGCAGTGCTCAGGTCGAGGAGCAGTTCTTC.